This is a list of T cell receptor beta chains from one sample in a study of shared clonotypes between healthy human individuals. This table comes from immunoSEQ multiplex PCR, and its TCRdb copy is limited to in-frame clones, with some not included. Of more than 2 million clones listed, 95% are singletons. Sample: naive CD4+ T cells sorted from blood. These receptors were obtained from a man younger than 30 in good health. The CDR3 runs from the conserved cysteine through the conserved F or W. The order of the fields is D gene, J gene, clone size, V gene, CDR3 protein, CDR3 DNA. A D gene is named only where the DNA matches it firmly. Clone size, where shown, is once, few, many, or a class for clones that have expanded.

.,TRBJ1-6,.,TRBV6-1,CASSEMGESPLHF,TGTGCCAGCAGTGAAATGGGGGAATCACCCCTCCACTTT
.,TRBJ2-7,.,TRBV28,CASSPGVSPSEQYF,TGTGCCAGCAGTCCAGGGGTCTCGCCATCCGAGCAGTACTTC
.,TRBJ1-1,.,TRBV5-5,CASSGEGRGTEAFF,TGTGCCAGCAGCGGGGAGGGACGAGGGACTGAAGCTTTCTTT
.,TRBJ2-6,once,TRBV2,CASREDSSGANVLTF,TGTGCCAGCAGGGAGGACAGCTCTGGGGCCAACGTCCTGACTTTC
TRBD2,TRBJ2-7,.,TRBV5-1,CASSLGLAGGGFSYEQYF,TGCGCCAGCAGCTTGGGACTAGCGGGAGGGGGTTTCTCCTACGAGCAGTACTTC
.,TRBJ1-1,.,TRBV6-5,CASKAGVVNTEAFF,TGTGCCAGCAAGGCGGGGGTCGTGAACACTGAAGCTTTCTTT
TRBD1,TRBJ1-3,.,TRBV6-6,CASKQGADNTIYF,TGTGCCAGCAAACAGGGGGCGGACAACACCATATATTTT
.,TRBJ1-2,.,TRBV30,CAWSVRAQRVIRVCYGYTF,TGTGCCTGGAGTGTACGCGCCCAACGGGTGATTCGCGTTTGCTATGGCTACACCTTC
TRBD1,TRBJ1-4,.,TRBV7-9,CASSRGTGGFEKLFF,TGTGCCAGCAGCCGCGGGACAGGGGGCTTTGAAAAACTGTTTTTT
.,TRBJ1-6,once,TRBV18,CASHDGGSPLHF,TGTGCCAGTCACGATGGGGGTTCACCCCTCCACTTT
.,TRBJ2-5,.,TRBV15,CATSRDMGETQYF,TGTGCCACCAGCAGAGATATGGGAGAGACCCAGTACTTC
.,TRBJ2-2,.,TRBV5-1,CASSLMATANTGELFF,TGCGCCAGCAGCTTGATGGCTACCGCGAACACCGGGGAGCTGTTTTTT
.,TRBJ1-2,.,TRBV4-1,CASSLPQAPNYGYTF,TGCGCCAGCAGCCTCCCGCAAGCTCCAAACTATGGCTACACCTTC
.,TRBJ1-1,.,TRBV2,CASSGPGVNTEAFF,TGTGCCAGCAGTGGGCCAGGGGTGAACACTGAAGCTTTCTTT